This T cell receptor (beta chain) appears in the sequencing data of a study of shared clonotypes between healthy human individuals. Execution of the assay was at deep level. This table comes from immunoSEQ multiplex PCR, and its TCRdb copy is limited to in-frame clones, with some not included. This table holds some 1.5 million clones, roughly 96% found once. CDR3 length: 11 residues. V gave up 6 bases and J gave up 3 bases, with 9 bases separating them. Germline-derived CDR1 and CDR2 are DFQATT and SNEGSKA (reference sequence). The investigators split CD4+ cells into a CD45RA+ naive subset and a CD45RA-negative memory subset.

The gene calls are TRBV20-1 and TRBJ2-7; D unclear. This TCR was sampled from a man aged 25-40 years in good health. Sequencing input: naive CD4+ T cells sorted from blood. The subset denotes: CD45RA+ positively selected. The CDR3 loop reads CSAPEIYEQYF. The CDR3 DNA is TGCAGTGCCCCAGAGATCTACGAGCAGTACTTC.